This is a list of T cell receptor beta chains from one sample in a study of blood T cells in healthy people across ages. TCRdb used MiXCR to reprocess the 5' RACE reads, holding one entry per CDR3 protein. This repertoire shows some 290,000 distinct CDR3 sequences, less than 30% found once; its top ten account for 29%. Source material: blood. The source is a woman in her 70s in good health. Both conserved end residues are part of each CDR3. Each record gives: clone size, D gene, V gene, J gene, CDR3 DNA, CDR3 protein. A D gene is named only where the DNA matches it firmly. The listing skips clone size in some rows; elsewhere it reads once, few, many or a size class.

few,-,TRBV6-6,TRBJ1-4,TGTGCCAGCAGTTATACGTCTGAAAAACTGTTTTTT,CASSYTSEKLFF
few,-,TRBV2,TRBJ2-1,TGTGCCAGCTCTCAGCGGGATGAGCAGTTCTTC,CASSQRDEQFF
few,-,TRBV7-3,TRBJ2-3,TGTGCCAGCAGCTTACGCCCAGCGGCCAGCACAGATACGCAGTATTTT,CASSLRPAASTDTQYF
-,TRBD2,TRBV2,TRBJ2-1,TGTGCCAGCAGTGTAAGCGGGAAGACGGGCAATGAGCAGTTCTTC,CASSVSGKTGNEQFF
few,-,TRBV5-1,TRBJ2-7,TGCGCCAGCAGCTTGCGGGGGGCCCACGAGCAGTACTTC,CASSLRGAHEQYF
few,TRBD1,TRBV20-1,TRBJ2-1,TGCAGTGCCAAACGTCCCGGGACAGGGGCGGCCTACAATGAGCAGTTCTTC,CSAKRPGTGAAYNEQFF
-,-,TRBV6-1,TRBJ1-2,TGTGCCAGCAGTGACCTCCGGGGGACAAATGGCTACACCTTC,CASSDLRGTNGYTF
-,-,TRBV20-1,TRBJ1-2,TGCAGTGCGGTCCGCTCCTCCCGATATGGCTACACCTTC,CSAVRSSRYGYTF
-,TRBD1,TRBV5-5,TRBJ2-3,TGTGCCAGCGGTCTGGGACAGGGGTCAGGTACGCAGTATTTT,CASGLGQGSGTQYF
-,-,TRBV7-9,TRBJ1-2,TGTGCCAGCAGCCTCGAATCTATCGGTGGCTACACCTTC,CASSLESIGGYTF
-,-,TRBV7-3,TRBJ1-1,TGTGCCAGCAGCTCTCAATCTAACACTGAAGCTTTCTTT,CASSSQSNTEAFF
many,-,TRBV5-1,TRBJ2-7,TGCGCCAGCAGCTTGGATCCTGGGGTGAGCTCCTACGAGCAGTACTTC,CASSLDPGVSSYEQYF
many,-,TRBV25-1,TRBJ2-1,TGTGCCAGCAGTGAATTAGGTAGCGGTGGCGATGAGCAGTTCTTC,CASSELGSGGDEQFF
-,TRBD1,TRBV20-1,TRBJ1-6,TGCAGTGCTAGAGATCCCGGACAGGGTGGAAGTTCACCCCTCCACTTT,CSARDPGQGGSSPLHF
-,-,TRBV29-1,TRBJ2-7,TGCAGCGTTGTGCAGGGGACCCGGGGCGAGCAGTACTTC,CSVVQGTRGEQYF
few,-,TRBV28,TRBJ2-3,TGTGCCAGCCTCAGCCGCACAGATACGCAGTATTTT,CASLSRTDTQYF
-,-,TRBV5-1,TRBJ1-4,TGCGCCAGCAGCGCACCAGGGGAGAGCGAAAAACTGTTTTTT,CASSAPGESEKLFF
few,-,TRBV10-3,TRBJ2-5,TGTGCCATCAGTGAGGCGGAGACCCAGTACTTC,CAISEAETQYF
few,TRBD2,TRBV3-1,TRBJ2-1,TGTGCCAGCAGCCAAGACCATACAAAGCGGGACTCCTACAATGAGCAGTTCTTC,CASSQDHTKRDSYNEQFF
-,TRBD2,TRBV28,TRBJ2-1,TGTGCCAGCAGTTTCCGACTAGCGGGAGGAAATGAGCAGTTCTTC,CASSFRLAGGNEQFF
-,TRBD1,TRBV9,TRBJ1-2,TGTGCCAGCAGGGGGGACAGGGGGCCAGGCTATGGCTCCACCTTC,CASRGDRGPGYGSTF
few,-,TRBV29-1,TRBJ1-2,TGCAGCGTTGTCGCCGGCAGCAACTATGGCTACACCTTC,CSVVAGSNYGYTF
-,TRBD1,TRBV28,TRBJ1-5,TGTGCCAGCAGTTTGGGCGGGACAGGGGGCCAGCCCCAGCATTTT,CASSLGGTGGQPQHF
-,TRBD2,TRBV7-2,TRBJ2-7,TGTGCCAGCAGCTTAAGGCCAGCGGGAGCCGAGCAGTACTTC,CASSLRPAGAEQYF
-,TRBD1,TRBV6-6,TRBJ1-2,TGTGCCAGCGGAGGGACAGGACATGGCTACACCTTC,CASGGTGHGYTF